This TCR beta chain was documented in a study of T cells in Graves' hyperthyroidism and ophthalmopathy. Study as a whole: Peripheral blood was obtained at initial diagnosis, preceding any treatment.

Clinical symptoms, serum thyroxine, TRAb, thyroid ultrasound and orbital computed tomography informed diagnoses. In its sample, this clonotype was seen many times. Authors of the study amplified TCR beta CDR3 regions from RNA transcripts. The primer set for the first-round RT-PCR of the TCR CDR3 was HTBI. In TCRdb, the multiplex PCR reads were re-called with MiXCR into one record per CDR3 protein. The table includes about 280,000 distinct CDR3 sequences, less than 30% detected once. This receptor was identified in a man aged 35-49 years with Graves' hyperthyroidism that later progressed to Graves' ophthalmopathy. Specimen: blood.

The CDR3 protein is CASSYSRTRVNTEAFF. The CDR3 DNA reads TGTGCCAGCAGTTACTCCCGGACCCGCGTCAACACTGAAGCTTTCTTT. This chain connects TRBV6-5 to TRBJ1-1; D is unclear. The CDR3 consists of 16 residues. In germline, CDR1 is MNHEY, CDR2 SVGAGI. The germline V and J ends were trimmed by 0 bases and 2 bases, with 13 bases remaining between them.